This entry lists 25 T cell receptor beta chains sequenced from one sample in a study of cytomegalovirus exposure and HLA in healthy donors. The PCR ran on 60 Vbeta and 13 Jbeta primers. Repertoires were generated with immunoSEQ multiplex PCR, while TCRdb's copy carries only in-frame clones and drops some. The sample lists about 140,000 clones, approximately 80% occurring once. Sequencing was carried out using PBMCs. These receptors came from a man aged 45-65 years in good health and CMV-seronegative.

CDR3 bases: TGTGCCAGCTCTATGACTTCAGCTAACTATGGCTACACCTTC. It is translated as CASSMTSANYGYTF. The chain has TRBV18 and TRBJ1-2; D unclear. V was shortened by 6 bases and J by 0 bases, with 11 bases between the two germline ends. This CDR3 has 14 amino acids. CDR1 KGHSH and CDR2 LQKENI come from the germline V gene.

This clone was seen only a few times. In DNA form, the CDR3 reads TGTGCCAGCAGCCTCCAACGGGGGGGCACTGAAGCTTTCTTT. Translating gives CASSLQRGGTEAFF. This sequence joins TRBV5-6 and TRBJ1-1; D might be TRBD1 (5 bases). The CDR3 totals 14 residues. Germline-derived CDR1 and CDR2 are SGHDT and YYEEEE. V lost 4 bases and J lost 4, with 14 bases in between. The whole variable domain, filled in from reference TRBV5-6 and TRBJ1-1, reads DAGVTQSPTHLIKTRGQQVTLRCSPKSGHDTVSWYQQALGQGPQFIFQYYEEEERQRGNFPDRFSGHQFPNYSSELNVNALLLGDSALYLCASSLQRGGTEAFFGQGTRLTVV.

The V and J genes are TRBV7-6 and TRBJ2-1; D unclear. Germline V CDR1 and CDR2: SGHVS, FNYEAQ. Trimming pared 2 bases from V and 7 bases from J, leaving 9 bases between. This CDR3 is 13 amino acids long. The CDR3 coding sequence is TGTGCCAGCAGCTTAACCCACGGGAATGAGCAGTTCTTC. Translated, it gives CASSLTHGNEQFF. The complete variable domain, with remaining parts taken from reference TRBV7-6 and TRBJ2-1, reads GAGVSQSPRYKVTKRGQDVALRCDPISGHVSLYWYRQALGQGPEFLTYFNYEAQQDKSGLPNDRFSAERPEGSISTLTIQRTEQRDSAMYRCASSLTHGNEQFFGPGTRLTVL.

This rearrangement joins TRBV5-1 to TRBJ1-1; 9 bases map to TRBD1. V shed 4 bases and J 6 bases; nucleotides not matched to a gene: 7. This CDR3 region has 14 residues. CDR1 SGHRS and CDR2 YFSETQ come from the germline V gene. The DNA for the CDR3 is TGCGCCAGCAGCAAGGGACAGGGTAAAGCTGAAGCTTTCTTT. Its protein is CASSKGQGKAEAFF.

The chain couples TRBV7-3 to TRBJ2-1, with 10 bases fitting TRBD2. The J segment lost 7 bases and the V segment lost 0 bases, leaving 3 bases of the junction unmatched. This CDR3 comprises 15 residues. Germline lookup yields CDR1 SGHTA and CDR2 FQGTGA. Here the CDR3 DNA reads TGTGCCAGCAGCTTAACAGCGGGAGGGCCAAATGAGCAGTTCTTC. Residues: CASSLTAGGPNEQFF. Using reference TRBV7-3 and TRBJ2-1 for the parts outside the CDR3, the full variable domain is GAGVSQTPSNKVTEKGKYVELRCDPISGHTALYWYRQSLGQGPEFLIYFQGTGAADDSGLPNDRFFAVRPEGSVSTLKIQRTERGDSAVYLCASSLTAGGPNEQFFGPGTRLTVL.

The chain employs TRBV11-2 and TRBJ2-2, with 8 bases lining up with TRBD2. After removal of 3 bases from V and 1 base from J, the junction contained 1 base not matched to a gene. CDR3 length: 15 residues. Germline-derived CDR1 and CDR2 are SGHAT and FQNNGV. The CDR3 DNA reads TGTGCCAGCAGCTTGACTAGCGTGAACACCGGGGAGCTGTTTTTT. Amino acids: CASSLTSVNTGELFF.

The CDR3 reads CASRGTVKAYEQYF. The CDR3 DNA follows: TGTGCCAGCAGAGGGACAGTAAAAGCCTACGAGCAGTACTTC. V usage is TRBV7-2 and J usage is TRBJ2-7; TRBD1 matches at 7 bases. Looked up from germline, CDR1 is SGHTA and CDR2 is FQGNSA. V was pared by 6 bases and J by 2 bases, with 7 bases of the junction left unmatched. The CDR3 has 14 amino acids.

The genes are TRBV2 and TRBJ2-5, with 13 bases lining up with TRBD2. The end of the DNA is better explained by TRBJ2-7, so the J call may be wrong. CDR3 length equals 16 residues. The germline gives CDR1 SNHLY, CDR2 FYNNEI. The chain's CDR3 is CARRGTSGVSSYEQYF. The CDR3 nucleotides read TGTGCCAGGAGAGGGACTAGCGGGGTCAGCTCCTACGAGCAGTACTTC.

CDR3 nucleotides: TGTGCCAGCAGCGCCGGGACAGAGAACACTGAAGCTTTCTTT. Translation gives CASSAGTENTEAFF. The genes are TRBV7-9 and TRBJ1-1, with 7 bases aligning to TRBD1. The CDR3 is 14 amino acids. Germline V lookup: CDR1 SEHNR, CDR2 FQNEAQ (reference sequence). The V and J ends lost 5 bases and 1 base, in that order; junction bases with no gene match: 4. Looking up the rest from reference TRBV7-9 and TRBJ1-1 gives the full variable domain: DTGVSQNPRHKITKRGQNVTFRCDPISEHNRLYWYRQTLGQGPEFLTYFQNEAQLEKSRLLSDRFSAERPKGSFSTLEIQRTEQGDSAMYLCASSAGTENTEAFFGQGTRLTVV.

This chain connects TRBV9 to TRBJ2-1; 10 nucleotides align to TRBD1. CDR1 is SGDLS, CDR2 YYNGEE, per germline. The CDR3 runs 17 residues. Trimming cost V 3 bases and J 9 bases; bases outside gene matches: 15. The CDR3 nucleotides read TGTGCCAGCAGCGCAGGTGGAAAGACAGGGGGCGGAGTTGAGCAGTTCTTC. It encodes CASSAGGKTGGGVEQFF.

V usage is TRBV18 and J usage is TRBJ1-2; D ambiguous. Trimming took off 3 bases at V and 4 bases at J, with 12 bases between the two ends. Germline V gives CDR1 KGHSH, CDR2 LQKENI. The CDR3 runs to 14 residues. CDR3 nucleotides: TGTGCCAGCTCACCTAGGGCGGAGGTCTATGGCTACACCTTC. Encoded protein: CASSPRAEVYGYTF.

The chain links TRBV18 to TRBJ2-5, with 9 bases identical to TRBD1. The CDR3 sequence is 13 residues long. After removal of 3 bases from V and 4 bases from J, the junction contained 0 bases not matched to a gene. Germline V gene lookup returns CDR1 KGHSH and CDR2 LQKENI. CDR3 in DNA: TGTGCCAGCTCACCGGGACAGGGAGAGACCCAGTACTTC. Its translation: CASSPGQGETQYF.

The chain recombines TRBV2 with TRBJ2-7; 8 positions match TRBD1. Germline CDR1 is SNHLY and CDR2 is FYNNEI. The CDR3 extends over 13 amino acids. V gave up 6 bases and J gave up 1 base; unmatched junction bases: 2. This CDR3 is CASSRDRSYEQYF. The CDR3 DNA follows: TGTGCCAGCAGCCGGGACAGGTCCTACGAGCAGTACTTC. The full variable domain, in which reference TRBV2 and TRBJ2-7 provide the parts outside the CDR3, is EPEVTQTPSHQVTQMGQEVILRCVPISNHLYFYWYRQILGQKVEFLVSFYNNEISEKSEIFDDQFSVERPDGSNFTLKIRSTKLEDSAMYFCASSRDRSYEQYFGPGTRLTVT.

The genes are TRBV2 and TRBJ2-1, with TRBD2 identical over 8 bases. Germline V CDR1 and CDR2: SNHLY, FYNNEI. This CDR3 is built from 14 residues. After removal of 6 bases from V and 8 bases from J, the junction contained 9 bases not matched to a gene. CDR3 protein: CASSGTRGMDEQFF. CDR3 nucleotides: TGTGCCAGCAGCGGGACTAGGGGGATGGATGAGCAGTTCTTC. The variable domain in full, with the rest retrieved from reference TRBV2 and TRBJ2-1, is EPEVTQTPSHQVTQMGQEVILRCVPISNHLYFYWYRQILGQKVEFLVSFYNNEISEKSEIFDDQFSVERPDGSNFTLKIRSTKLEDSAMYFCASSGTRGMDEQFFGPGTRLTVL.

This clone was counted only a few times. J is TRBJ2-3 and V is TRBV5-1; D is perhaps TRBD2 (6 bases). The CDR3 runs to 16 residues. Trimming left V 2 bases short and J 1 base short, with 14 bases between. CDR1 and CDR2 (germline): SGHRS, YFSETQ. DNA for the CDR3: TGCGCCAGCAGCTTCATCAGCGGGTCCCGCACAGATACGCAGTATTTT. Translation: CASSFISGSRTDTQYF. Based on the CDR3 plus reference TRBV5-1 and TRBJ2-3, the full variable domain is KAGVTQTPRYLIKTRGQQVTLSCSPISGHRSVSWYQQTPGQGLQFLFEYFSETQRNKGNFPGRFSGRQFSNSRSEMNVSTLELGDSALYLCASSFISGSRTDTQYFGPGTRLTVL.

The genes are TRBV7-2 and TRBJ2-7; 8 nucleotides line up with TRBD2. The CDR3 is 16 amino acids. After removal of 4 bases from V and 2 bases from J, the junction contained 10 bases not matched to a gene. Germline CDR1 reads SGHTA; CDR2 reads FQGNSA. The CDR3 DNA follows: TGTGCCAGCAGCTCCCGAGGCCAGCGGGGGACCTACGAGCAGTACTTC. Protein: CASSSRGQRGTYEQYF.

This clone came up a few times. This sequence joins TRBV2 and TRBJ1-1; tentative D call: TRBD1 (5 bases). The CDR3 consists of 15 residues. The V gene lost 7 bases and the J gene lost 5 bases, with 20 bases spanning the gap. Germline V CDR1 and CDR2: SNHLY, FYNNEI. This CDR3 reads CASTPFIGVETEAFF. The CDR3 DNA is TGTGCCAGCACTCCCTTTATAGGGGTGGAAACTGAAGCTTTCTTT.

This sequence joins TRBV10-3 and TRBJ2-7, with 9 bases that match TRBD2. Germline CDR1 reads ENHRY; CDR2 reads SYGVKD. The CDR3 sequence is 14 residues long. The ends lost 8 bases at V and 2 bases at J; junction bases unmatched: 7. The CDR3 here is CAIFSGGLTYEQYF. The CDR3 region has the DNA TGTGCCATCTTCAGCGGGGGGTTGACCTACGAGCAGTACTTC.

This clone was observed a handful of times. This sample also contains other DNA sequences that code for the same CDR3. V usage is TRBV28 and J usage is TRBJ1-4; D is unclear. The ends were cut back, 2 bases at V and 8 bases at J, with 3 bases in the middle. The CDR3 runs to 11 residues. CDR1 MDHEN and CDR2 SYDVKM come from the germline V gene. CDR3: CASSLSEKLFF. CDR3 bases: TGTGCCAGCAGTTTAAGCGAAAAACTGTTTTTT.

This clone has only one observation. The chain employs TRBV30 and TRBJ2-7; D gene uncertain. Trimming stripped 1 base from V and 6 bases from J, with 16 bases between. CDR1 and CDR2 (germline): GTSNPN, SVGIG (reference sequence). The CDR3 sequence is 14 residues long. The CDR3 is CAWSGLGLRSEQYF. The CDR3 coding sequence is TGTGCCTGGAGTGGACTTGGGTTAAGGTCCGAGCAGTACTTC.

This chain joins TRBV4-2 and TRBJ2-3; TRBD2 agrees at 12 bases. The CDR3 extends over 18 amino acids. The germline V gene encodes CDR1 LGHNA and CDR2 YNFKEQ. V dropped 0 bases and J dropped 2; count of bases not matched to a gene: 6. CDR3 nucleotide sequence: TGTGCCAGCAGCCAAGAACTGCGGACTAGCGGGGCCACAGATACGCAGTATTTT. Amino acids: CASSQELRTSGATDTQYF.

This chain connects TRBV5-1 to TRBJ1-1; TRBD1 is a possible D gene (6 bases). Germline CDR1 reads SGHRS; CDR2 reads YFSETQ. The CDR3 spans 14 residues. With 0 bases removed from V and 4 bases from J, the gap between germline ends came to 10 bases. DNA of the CDR3: TGCGCCAGCAGCTTGGAGGGGGTGAGCACTGAAGCTTTCTTT. Translation gives CASSLEGVSTEAFF.

The chain uses TRBV30 and TRBJ2-1; TRBD1 aligns across 8 bases. Germline V lookup: CDR1 GTSNPN, CDR2 SVGIG (reference sequence). CDR3 length equals 15 residues. With V trimmed by 5 bases and J by 1 base, 7 bases remained unmatched. CDR3 loop: CAWGQGPVSYNEQFF. The DNA of the CDR3 is TGTGCCTGGGGACAGGGCCCGGTATCCTACAATGAGCAGTTCTTC.

V gene TRBV25-1 combines with J gene TRBJ1-1, with TRBD1 matching over 9 bases. The CDR3 is 15 residues long. V was pared by 1 base and J by 5 bases, with 5 bases of the junction left unmatched. Germline CDR1 MGHDK, CDR2 SYGVNS. The chain's CDR3 is CASSEFRTGATEAFF. In DNA form, the CDR3 reads TGTGCCAGCAGTGAATTTAGGACAGGGGCTACTGAAGCTTTCTTT.

The chain is built from TRBV5-4 and TRBJ1-3, with unresolved D. The CDR3 is 13 amino acids. The germline V gene encodes CDR1 SGHNT and CDR2 YYREEE (reference sequence). Deletions cut 4 bases from V and 0 bases from J, with 5 bases between. CDR3 amino acids: CASSTDSGNTIYF. In nucleotides, the CDR3 is TGTGCCAGCAGCACTGACTCTGGAAACACCATATATTTT.